This TCR beta chain was captured in a study of T cell responses to AZD1222 COVID-19 vaccine. Study-level points and caveats: Baseline testing showed seropositivity in only a handful of AZD1222 recipients. Spike-wide vaccine-associated CD4 TCRs dominated at 160-218 and 743-854.

The method was immunoSEQ multiplex PCR; TCRdb's version includes in-frame clones alone and lacks a portion of them. Among 150,000 to 200,000 clones listed, about 90% were seen once. CDR1 is KGHSH and CDR2 is LQKENI in the germline V gene. The CDR3 length is 14 residues. V was clipped by 3 bases and J by 4 bases, with 10 bases between them. On this clone: As yet, its antigen is unknown.

The V call is TRBV18, the J call TRBJ1-3, with TRBD1 as a possible D gene (6 bases). The TCR was taken from an adult who received the AZD1222 COVID-19 vaccine. The starting material was peripheral blood, obtained 28 days after the second AZD1222 dose. The CDR3 reads CASSPDRLGNTIYF. CDR3 sequence (DNA): TGTGCCAGCTCACCGGACAGATTAGGAAACACCATATATTTT. The whole variable domain, remainder taken from reference TRBV18 and TRBJ1-3, is NAGVMQNPRHLVRRRGQEARLRCSPMKGHSHVYWYRQLPEEGLKFMVYLQKENIIDESGMPKERFSAEFPKEGPSILRIQQVVRGDSAAYFCASSPDRLGNTIYFGEGSWLTVV.